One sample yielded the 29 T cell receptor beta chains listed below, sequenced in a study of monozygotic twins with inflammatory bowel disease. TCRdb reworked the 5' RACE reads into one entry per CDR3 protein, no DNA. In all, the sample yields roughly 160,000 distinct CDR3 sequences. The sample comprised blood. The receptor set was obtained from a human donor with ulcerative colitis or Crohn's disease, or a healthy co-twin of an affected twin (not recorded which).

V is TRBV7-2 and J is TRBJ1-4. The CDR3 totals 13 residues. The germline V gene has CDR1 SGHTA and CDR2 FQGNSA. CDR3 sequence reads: CASSFAGYEKLFF.

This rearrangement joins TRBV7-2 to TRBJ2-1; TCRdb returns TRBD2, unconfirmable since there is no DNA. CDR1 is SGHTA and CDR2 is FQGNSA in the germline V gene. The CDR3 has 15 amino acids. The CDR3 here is CASGPAVSSYNEQFF.

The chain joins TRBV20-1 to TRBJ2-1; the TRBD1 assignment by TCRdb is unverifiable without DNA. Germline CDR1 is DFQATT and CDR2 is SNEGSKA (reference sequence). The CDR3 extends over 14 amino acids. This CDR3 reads CSARDLRGSNEQFF.

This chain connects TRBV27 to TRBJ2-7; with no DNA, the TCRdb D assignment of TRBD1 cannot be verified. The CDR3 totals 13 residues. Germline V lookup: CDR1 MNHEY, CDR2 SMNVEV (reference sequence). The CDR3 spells CATRDRAAYEQYF.

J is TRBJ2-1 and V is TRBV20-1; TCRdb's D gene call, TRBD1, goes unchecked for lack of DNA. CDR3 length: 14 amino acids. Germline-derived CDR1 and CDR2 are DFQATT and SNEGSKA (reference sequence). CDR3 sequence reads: CSARQGASYNEQFF.

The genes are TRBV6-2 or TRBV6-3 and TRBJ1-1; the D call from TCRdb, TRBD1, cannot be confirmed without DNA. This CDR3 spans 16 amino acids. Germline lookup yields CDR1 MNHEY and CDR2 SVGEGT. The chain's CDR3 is CASSPLGDSLNTEAFF.

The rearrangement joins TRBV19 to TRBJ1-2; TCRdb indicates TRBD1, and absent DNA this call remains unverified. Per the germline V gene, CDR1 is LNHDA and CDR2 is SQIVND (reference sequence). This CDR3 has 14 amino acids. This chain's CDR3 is CASKSGTGGYGYTF. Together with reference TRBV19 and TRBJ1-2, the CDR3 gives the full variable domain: DGGITQSPKYLFRKEGQNVTLSCEQNLNHDAMYWYRQDPGQGLRLIYYSQIVNDFQKGDIAEGYSVSREKKESFPLTVTSAQKNPTAFYLCASKSGTGGYGYTFGSGTRLTVV.

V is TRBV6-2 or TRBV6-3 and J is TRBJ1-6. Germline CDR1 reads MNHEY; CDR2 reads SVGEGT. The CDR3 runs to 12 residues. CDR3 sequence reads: CASSYGVSPLHF.

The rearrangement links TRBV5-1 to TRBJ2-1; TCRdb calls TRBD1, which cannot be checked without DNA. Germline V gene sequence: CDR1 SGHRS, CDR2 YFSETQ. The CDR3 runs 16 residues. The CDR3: CASSYSTGGFYNEQFF.

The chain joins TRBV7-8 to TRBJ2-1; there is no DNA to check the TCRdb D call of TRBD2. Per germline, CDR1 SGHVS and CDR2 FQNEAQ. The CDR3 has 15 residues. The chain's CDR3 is CASSLETSGRANWFF.

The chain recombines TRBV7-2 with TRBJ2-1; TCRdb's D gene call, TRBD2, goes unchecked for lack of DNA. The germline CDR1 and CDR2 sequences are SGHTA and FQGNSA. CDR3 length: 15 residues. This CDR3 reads CASSSRTSGHNEQFF.

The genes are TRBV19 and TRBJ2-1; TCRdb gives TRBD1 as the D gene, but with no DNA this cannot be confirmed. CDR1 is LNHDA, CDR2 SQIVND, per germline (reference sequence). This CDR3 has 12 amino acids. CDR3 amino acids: CASSTSGNLQFF.

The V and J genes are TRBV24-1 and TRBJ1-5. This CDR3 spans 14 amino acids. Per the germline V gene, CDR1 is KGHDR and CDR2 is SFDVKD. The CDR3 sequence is CATSDSRSFGPQHF.

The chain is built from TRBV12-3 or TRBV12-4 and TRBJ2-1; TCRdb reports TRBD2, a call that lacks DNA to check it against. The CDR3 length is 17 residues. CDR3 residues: CASSLNRLAHIYNEQFF.

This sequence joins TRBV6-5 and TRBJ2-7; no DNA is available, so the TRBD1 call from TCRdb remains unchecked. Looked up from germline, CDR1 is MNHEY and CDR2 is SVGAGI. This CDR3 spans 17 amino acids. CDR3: CASSYSGTGGPGNEQYF.

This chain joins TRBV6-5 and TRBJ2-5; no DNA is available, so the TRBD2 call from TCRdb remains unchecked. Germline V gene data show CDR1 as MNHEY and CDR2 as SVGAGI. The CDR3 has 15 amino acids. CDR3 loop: CASRSLMEGLETQYF.

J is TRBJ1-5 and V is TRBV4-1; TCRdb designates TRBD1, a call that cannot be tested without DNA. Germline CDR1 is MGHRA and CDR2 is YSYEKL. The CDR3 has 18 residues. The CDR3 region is CASSQDSGTRYGNQPQHF.

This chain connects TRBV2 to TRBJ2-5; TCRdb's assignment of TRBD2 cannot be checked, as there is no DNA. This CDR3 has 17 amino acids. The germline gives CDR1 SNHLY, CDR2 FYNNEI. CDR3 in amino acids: CASSETPYSGRRETQYF.

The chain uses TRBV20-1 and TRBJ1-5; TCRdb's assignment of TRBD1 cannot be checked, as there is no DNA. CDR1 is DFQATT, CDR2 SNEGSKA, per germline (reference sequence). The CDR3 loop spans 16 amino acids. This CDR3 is CSVTNSGGWGNQPQHF.

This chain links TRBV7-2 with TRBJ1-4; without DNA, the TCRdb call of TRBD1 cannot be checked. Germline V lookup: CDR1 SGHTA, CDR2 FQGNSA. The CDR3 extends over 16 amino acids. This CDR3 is CASSISGTATNEKLFF.

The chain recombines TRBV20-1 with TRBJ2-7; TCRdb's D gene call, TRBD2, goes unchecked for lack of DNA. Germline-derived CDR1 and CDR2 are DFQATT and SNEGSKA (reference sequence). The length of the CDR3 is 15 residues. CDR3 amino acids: CSARISGSAYYEQYF.

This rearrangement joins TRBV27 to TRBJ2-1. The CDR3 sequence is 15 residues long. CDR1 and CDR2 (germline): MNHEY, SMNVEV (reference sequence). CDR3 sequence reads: CASSPQTHASDEQFF.

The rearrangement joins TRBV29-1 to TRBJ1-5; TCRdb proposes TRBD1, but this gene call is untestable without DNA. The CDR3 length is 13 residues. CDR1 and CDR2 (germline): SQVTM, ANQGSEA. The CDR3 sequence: CSVRQGSGQPQHF. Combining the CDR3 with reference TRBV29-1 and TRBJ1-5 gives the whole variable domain SAVISQKPSRDICQRGTSLTIQCQVDSQVTMMFWYRQQPGQSLTLIATANQGSEATYESGFVIDKFPISRPNLTFSTLTVSNMSPEDSSIYLCSVRQGSGQPQHFGDGTRLSIL.

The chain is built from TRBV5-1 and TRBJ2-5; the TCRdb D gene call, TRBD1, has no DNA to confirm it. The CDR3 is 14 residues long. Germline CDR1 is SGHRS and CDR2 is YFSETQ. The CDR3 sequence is CASSPGQGSETQYF.

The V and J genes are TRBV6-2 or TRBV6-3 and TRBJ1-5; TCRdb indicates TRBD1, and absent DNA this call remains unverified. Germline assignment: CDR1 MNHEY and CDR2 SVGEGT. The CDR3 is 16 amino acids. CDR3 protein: CASSRTEAYSNQPQHF.

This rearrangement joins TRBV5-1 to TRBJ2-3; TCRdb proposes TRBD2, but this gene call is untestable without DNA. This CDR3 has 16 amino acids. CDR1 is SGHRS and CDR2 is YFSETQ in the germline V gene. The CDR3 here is CASSLESGGARGTQYF.

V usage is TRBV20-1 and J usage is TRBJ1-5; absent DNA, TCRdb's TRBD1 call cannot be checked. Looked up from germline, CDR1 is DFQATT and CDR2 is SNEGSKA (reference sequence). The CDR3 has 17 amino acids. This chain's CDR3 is CSARPALDRVPNRPQHF.

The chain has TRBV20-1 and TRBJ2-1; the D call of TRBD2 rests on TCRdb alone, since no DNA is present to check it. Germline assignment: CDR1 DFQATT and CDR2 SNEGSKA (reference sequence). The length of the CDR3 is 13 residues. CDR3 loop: CSAGALAYNEQFF.

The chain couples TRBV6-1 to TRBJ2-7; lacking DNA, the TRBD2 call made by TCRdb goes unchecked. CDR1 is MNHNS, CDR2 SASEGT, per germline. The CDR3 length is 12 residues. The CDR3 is CASTLTSGEQYF.